These T cell receptor beta chains were read from a single sample in a study of cytomegalovirus exposure and HLA in healthy donors. This table comes from immunoSEQ multiplex PCR, and its TCRdb copy is limited to in-frame clones, with some not included. The repertoire includes around 120,000 clones, about 82% of them detected once, and over 1% sits in the top ten. The sequencing input was PBMCs. The receptors here all came from a boy under 18 in good health and CMV-seronegative. Each CDR3 is given with its conserved first and last residue. The D gene is left open where the match is weak. Clone size is not always given. Where it is, it says once, few, many or a class for expanded clones.

V	size	D	length	J	CDR3	DNA
TRBV19	.	TRBD1	15	TRBJ2-7	CASSRLPGQGYEQYF	TGTGCCAGTAGTAGGCTCCCCGGACAGGGGTACGAGCAGTACTTC
TRBV5-6	.	TRBD2	16	TRBJ2-1	CASSNWGGRALNEQFF	TGTGCCAGCAGCAACTGGGGGGGGAGGGCCCTCAATGAGCAGTTCTTC
TRBV7-3	.	.	14	TRBJ2-1	CASSPHGGYNEQFF	TGTGCCAGCAGCCCACACGGGGGCTACAATGAGCAGTTCTTC
TRBV7-2	.	.	13	TRBJ2-1	CASEGVVGNEQFF	TGTGCCAGCGAGGGGGTCGTTGGCAATGAGCAGTTCTTC
TRBV7-2	.	.	16	TRBJ2-2	CASSPGRGSNTGELFF	TGTGCCAGCAGCCCGGGTCGGGGGAGCAACACCGGGGAGCTGTTTTTT
TRBV30	.	.	17	TRBJ1-3	CAWSVRIGQSFGNTIYF	TGTGCCTGGAGTGTAAGAATCGGACAGAGCTTTGGAAACACCATATATTTT
TRBV30	.	.	13	TRBJ1-1	CAWSLGRDTEAFF	TGTGCCTGGAGTCTCGGGCGGGACACTGAAGCTTTCTTT
TRBV5-1	once	.	14	TRBJ2-5	CASSFGQNQETQYF	TGCGCCAGCAGCTTCGGACAGAACCAAGAGACCCAGTACTTC
TRBV5-4	.	TRBD2	14	TRBJ2-5	CASSSAGGKETQYF	TGTGCCAGCTCTTCAGCGGGAGGGAAAGAGACCCAGTACTTC
TRBV30	.	TRBD2	15	TRBJ2-1	CAWMLGAGGYNEQFF	TGTGCCTGGATGTTAGGAGCGGGAGGGTACAATGAGCAGTTCTTC